This T cell receptor beta chain came from a study of identical twins. TCRdb fed the 5' RACE reads into MiXCR, producing one record per CDR3 protein. The sample lists over 550,000 distinct CDR3 sequences, just over 7% occurring once. Germline CDR1 reads SQVTM; CDR2 reads ANQGSEA. CDR3 length: 15 residues. J was trimmed by 7 bases and V by 6 bases; bases with no gene match: 7. This clonotype was seen many times. The same data also contributed to another study, on yellow fever vaccine responses in identical twins.

Sequencing input: PBMCs. The chain has TRBV29-1 and TRBJ2-4; TRBD2 matches at 15 bases. The clonotype was recovered from a young woman in good health. CDR3 loop: CSVRTSGREVNIQYF. CDR3 bases: TGCAGCGTACGGACTAGCGGGAGGGAAGTGAACATTCAGTACTTC.